This entry describes one T cell receptor beta chain. Antigen specificity is unknown. The germline V gene has CDR1 MDHEN and CDR2 SYDVKM. This CDR3 has 11 residues. V lost 3 bases and J lost 8, with 7 bases in between. This sample stems from a study of CD8 T cells in Susac syndrome. The study's findings and limits: The relatively small number of individuals in the TCR sequencing and HLA analysis was acknowledged by the study.

RNA in amounts of roughly 0.5 to 1 ug was reverse transcribed with random hexamers. Across 54 Vbeta and 13 Jbeta, immunoSEQ multiplex PCR amplified TCR beta CDR3. TCRdb re-called the immunoSEQ multiplex PCR reads with MiXCR, one entry per CDR3 protein. The sample has over 80,000 distinct CDR3 sequences; over 85% are singletons. This clonotype was obtained from a human donor in good health. The sequencing input was CD8+ T cells from PBMCs. The chain couples TRBV28 to TRBJ1-2; D call uncertain. The CDR3 DNA follows: TGTGCCAGCAGTTTTATATCCGGCTACACCTTC. Translating it yields CASSFISGYTF.